This T cell receptor beta chain stems from a study of cytomegalovirus exposure and HLA in healthy donors (dated by TCRdb to the late 2010s). Regarding the complete study: An earlier analysis of fewer than 750 of the donors reported about 260 Gb of sequence data and around 120 million unique TCR beta sequences obtained from some 170 million T cells. About 300 gigabases of sequencing data and tens of millions of unique TCR sequences were included in an early release covering 500 to 750 HLA-typed donors. The genetic ancestry cluster associated with self-reported Caucasian donors included 70% to 85% of the approximately 400 genotyped donors. The aim of the study was to test whether cataloging public T cell receptors could identify signatures of past pathogen exposure. The T cell repertoires of about 700 subjects were profiled by immunosequencing and related to cytomegalovirus serostatus. Along with the roughly 610-subject first cohort, a separate validation cohort of over 90 different subjects was used. To predict cytomegalovirus infection status, the study combined high-throughput TCR immunosequencing, statistical association of individual TCRs with disease status, and machine learning. A later analysis re-examined previously published TCR beta repertoires from about 670 donors and added high-resolution HLA genotyping to investigate patterns of TCR occurrence. The later analysis used no new phenotypic data to find candidate immune exposures, relying instead on TCR beta sequences and their occurrence across donors. An earlier analysis of 587 of the donors used high-throughput TCR beta sequencing to judge whether each TCR beta V gene segment behaved as functional or pseudogenic. Donor age, sex, ethnicity and CMV serostatus were compiled alongside the repertoire data. A later genetic analysis used genome-wide SNP genotypes for about 60% of the roughly 700 donors, treating that subset as a discovery cohort. All discovery cohort repertoires had been generated using a single sequencing platform. HLA typing covered class I and class II loci at four-digit resolution. Typing coverage differed by locus: A, B, C, DRB1 and DQB1 were typed in about 620-640 donors, DQA1 in roughly 500, DPA1 in some 600, and DPB1 in roughly 470. Four to six DR-DQ haplotypes were handled as single units for association and clustering because linkage in the cohort was strong. Among about 400 genotyped donors of the cohort, an average of around 250,000 unique TCR beta nucleotide sequences was sequenced per donor, of which about 19% were non-productive.

The paper's findings and limits, for the study overall: The sequencing pipeline was judged likely to have produced a cluster of highly shared sequence variants as a technical artifact. An earlier analysis of around 500 of the donors showed that most TCR beta V segments appeared in productive rearrangements either about 90% or about 30% of the time, which broadly matched IMGT annotations. A few of the identified cytomegalovirus-associated TCR beta chains were confirmed in vitro to be specific for cytomegalovirus antigens. The 87-base-pair reads could not distinguish some IMGT-functional V segments, including TRBV6-2 and TRBV6-3, so those segments were excluded. A later analysis found that most CMV-associated TCR beta chains appeared HLA-restricted, with HLA associations seemingly driven largely by CMV exposure. This cohort had only TCR beta chains sequenced, and the lack of alpha or paired-chain data limited which features could be detected. When HLA alleles, especially DR and DQ, strongly co-occurred, attributing TCR associations to individual alleles was difficult. While some public TCRs were present in many individuals, most TCR sequences turned up only very rarely across donors. According to a later analysis, TCR association rates differed among HLA loci, with DRB1 alleles showing the most associated TCRs and HLA-C alleles showing the fewest. Several of the top co-occurrence clusters appeared to be linked to parvovirus B19, influenza, CMV and Epstein-Barr virus, according to a later analysis. Correlated functional status among segregating V segments might be attributable to linkage disequilibrium, but an unknown experimental factor could not be ruled out. It was suggested by the authors that the approach could potentially be generalized to other disease states and immunological phenotypes. The classifier was reported to diagnose cytomegalovirus status with high specificity and sensitivity in both the original cohort and the validation cohort. A later genetic analysis associated a missense DCLRE1C variant with V-gene and J-gene trimming of TCR beta chains, and an independent cohort replicated the association. A further reported finding was that TCR beta sequences accurately predicted the HLA-A and HLA-B alleles for most subjects in the first cohort. HLA typing was unavailable for some donors at each locus, so association tests used only the typed subset. The study gave a list of about 150 TCR beta chains associated with cytomegalovirus. Because counts were too low, some 16 rarely observed V segments, including chromosome 9 orphons, were excluded from the earlier analysis of fewer than 650 of the donors. CMV serostatus was the only immune exposure information available for the cohort. Presence/absence analyses assumed roughly uniform sequencing depth across donors, an assumption that may not hold. According to a later genetic analysis, donors in an Asian-associated ancestry cluster had fewer N-insertions in productive TCRs than the approximately 700-donor mean. Compared with equally common non-associated chains, HLA-associated TCR beta chains in a later analysis were more clonally expanded and had lower generation probabilities. In a later analysis, 16,951 TCR beta sequences were associated with specific HLA alleles at a false discovery rate of 0.05.

On this clone: Its specific antigen is unknown. Base quality data are lacking; no much larger clone is found one base away.

V loses 6 bases of germline sequence and J loses 6 bases, and the interval between the two ends is 17 bases. CDR1 and CDR2 (MNHEY, SVGAGI) derive from the germline V gene. From cysteine to phenylalanine, the CDR3 is 14 amino acids long. Just the 42-base CDR3 DNA is kept, in frame starting at base 1. Libraries came from the immunoSEQ multiplex PCR assay. For the multiplex PCR, a mixture combining 60 forward primers for TCR Vbeta segments and 13 reverse primers for TCR Jbeta segments was used. A multiplex PCR assay on genomic DNA amplified the CDR3 region of rearranged TCR beta genes. Amplified TCR beta libraries were sequenced as 87-base-pair reads on the Illumina HiSeq System. The original methods were these. In a later analysis, some 80 million unique TCR beta chains were counted across the approximately 670 repertoires, and roughly 9.9 million of these chains were shared by at least two donors. Raw reads were error-corrected and collapsed into unique sequences by a nearest-neighbor algorithm in which closely related sequences were merged to remove PCR and sequencing errors. To assign V, D and J gene segments, CDR3 sequences were aligned to IMGT reference sequences. For a sequence to be retained, a match of at least six nucleotides to both a V gene segment and a J gene segment was required. Rearrangements were classified as productive when the CDR3 lacked stop codons and remained in frame with V and J, and all other rearrangements were classified as non-productive. CDR3 was defined by IMGT convention, running from the second conserved V-encoded cysteine to the conserved J-encoded phenylalanine. The earlier analysis of about 610 of the donors excluded any sequence lacking an unambiguous match to a single V gene segment. An earlier analysis of a few hundred of the donors called V segments functional above 56.7% productive rearrangements and segregating when the between-donor standard deviation exceeded 5%. A statistical classification framework was developed to diagnose cytomegalovirus status using the catalog of TCR beta chain sequences. In a later analysis, TCR nucleotide sequences were compared against IMGT/GENE-DB human TR gene sequences so that V and J genes could be assigned. In a later analysis, CDR3 sequences and most-parsimonious VDJ recombination scenarios were assigned using the TCRdist pipeline. A later analysis defined each TCR beta chain by its CDR3 amino acid sequence plus V-gene family, and excluded reads lacking a unique V-gene family. To address suspected cross-contamination and a sequencing artifact, a later analysis removed under 600 highly shared, low-generation-probability nucleotide sequences. In a later analysis, a clonal expansion index for each public chain was calculated from normalized within-repertoire ranks of inferred template counts. Generation probabilities in a later analysis came from a VDJ recombination model fitted to out-of-frame rearrangements, and those results were checked against IGoR. In a later analysis, hypergeometric tests were used to score TCR-TCR, TCR-HLA and TCR-CMV co-occurrence, with a repertoire-size bias correction applied to TCR pairs. A later analysis estimated false discovery rates by permuting HLA or CMV assignments 20 times. A later analysis grouped co-occurring TCRs with DBSCAN, adding TCRdist sequence similarity when clustering within HLA-allele-positive subsets. Co-occurrence clustering excluded repertoires with fewer than 30,000 or more than 120,000 public chains, plus five with anomalous nucleotide sharing. Drawn from immuneACCESS, this table holds only the in-frame rearrangements with V and J called that TCRdb kept. Clones are partly lost; checked studies trace under half to an unresolved V gene and leave the rest unexplained. V and J calls and clone size are as listed in that table; D and trimming were resolved from the DNA. The sample profile shows tens of thousands of clones; 70% to 85% of them were found once. The ten biggest clones cover about 2% of the sample.

The cohort consisted of some 730 healthy bone marrow donors. At the time of sampling, every cohort member was nominally healthy, though immune exposures that went unrecorded were likely present. The donor tested CMV seronegative, placing the donor among the roughly 400 seronegative members of the cohort. A peripheral blood sample was provided by each donor, and peripheral blood mononuclear cells were used for TCR beta sequencing. The Qiagen DNeasy Blood Extraction Kit was used to extract genomic DNA from the blood cell samples. The rearranged chain carries TRBV6-5 and TRBJ1-2; the D gene is possibly TRBD1, with 5 bases matching. Sequences were obtained from PBMCs. This sequence originates from a man between 18 and 35 years old in good health and CMV-seronegative. The sequenced DNA is TGTGCCAGCAGAACCGGGACTGTGGGGAATGGCTACACCTTC. Its protein product is CASRTGTVGNGYTF.